The source of this T cell receptor (beta chain) is a study of Graves' ophthalmopathy and Graves' hyperthyroidism. This clonotype was seen only a few times. Amplified TCR beta CDR3 regions were obtained using RNA transcripts as template. An opening RT-PCR round employed HTBI primers and preceded a second-round multiplex PCR. In TCRdb, the multiplex PCR reads were re-called with MiXCR into one record per CDR3 protein. The table has some 250,000 distinct CDR3 sequences, 45% seen once. The V and J ends lost 5 bases and 5 bases respectively, with 9 bases between them. Germline V CDR1 and CDR2: MDHEN, SYDVKM. CDR3 length: 12 amino acids.

Sequenced: peripheral blood. The chain carries TRBV28 and TRBJ2-5, with D possibly being TRBD1 (6 bases). The clonotype comes from an adult man with Graves' ophthalmopathy. CDR3 loop: CASSERGETQYF. CDR3 in DNA: TGTGCCAGCAGTGAAAGGGGGGAGACCCAGTACTTC.